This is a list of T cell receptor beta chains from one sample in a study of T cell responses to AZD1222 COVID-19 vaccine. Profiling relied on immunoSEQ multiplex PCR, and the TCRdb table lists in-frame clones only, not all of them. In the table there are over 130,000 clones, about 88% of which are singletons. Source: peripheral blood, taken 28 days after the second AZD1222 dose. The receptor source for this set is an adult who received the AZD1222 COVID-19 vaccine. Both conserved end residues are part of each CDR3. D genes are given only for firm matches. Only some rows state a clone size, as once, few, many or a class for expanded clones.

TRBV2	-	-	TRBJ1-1	TGTGCCAGCATGGGAGGGGGGGGTTTGAACACTGAAGCTTTCTTT	CASMGGGGLNTEAFF
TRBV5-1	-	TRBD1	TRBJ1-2	TGCGCCAGCAGCGTGACCGGGACAGGGAACGGCTACACCTTC	CASSVTGTGNGYTF
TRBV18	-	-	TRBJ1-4	TGTGCCAGCTCACCACTTAGCCCAAGGTTTTCTGAAAAACTGTTTTTT	CASSPLSPRFSEKLFF
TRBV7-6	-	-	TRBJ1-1	TGTGCCAGCAGCTTACCCCGGGGGGGGCCAAGTCTACCTGAAGCTTTCTTT	CASSLPRGGPSLPEAFF
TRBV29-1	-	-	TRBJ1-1	TGCAGCGAGACCGGGACGGTGAACACTGAAGCTTTCTTT	CSETGTVNTEAFF
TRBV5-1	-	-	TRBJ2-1	TGCGCCAGCGGCAAACAGGAGGAAACGGTTTATGAGCAGTTCTTC	CASGKQEETVYEQFF
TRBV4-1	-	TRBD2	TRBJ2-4	TGCGCCAGCAGCCAAGGGCGGGCTAGCGGGGCTATAGCCAAAAACATTCAGTACTTC	CASSQGRASGAIAKNIQYF
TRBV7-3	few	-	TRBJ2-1	TGTGCCAGCAGCCTTAGACGTTACAATGAGCAGTTCTTC	CASSLRRYNEQFF
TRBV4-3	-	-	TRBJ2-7	TGCGCCAGCAGCCAAGAAGGGACTGGGTTCTACGAGCAGTACTTC	CASSQEGTGFYEQYF
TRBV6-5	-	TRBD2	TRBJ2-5	TGTGCCAGCAGGGTCGGGGGAGGGGAGACCCAGTACTTC	CASRVGGGETQYF
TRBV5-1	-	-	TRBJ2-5	TGCGCCAGCAGCGGCGGACGCACGACAGGCACATACCAAGAGACCCAGTACTTC	CASSGGRTTGTYQETQYF
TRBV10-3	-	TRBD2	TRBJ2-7	TGTGCCACCCGACTAGCGGGAGAGGACGAGCAGTACTTC	CATRLAGEDEQYF
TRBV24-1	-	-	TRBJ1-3	TGTGCCACCAGCCAGAACTCTGGAAACACCATATATTTT	CATSQNSGNTIYF
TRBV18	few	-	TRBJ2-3	TGTGCCAGCTCACCTCACTTCCCAACCGAGGCCACAGATACGCAGTATTTT	CASSPHFPTEATDTQYF
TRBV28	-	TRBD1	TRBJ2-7	TGTGCCAGCAGTTCCGCGTCGGGGCAGGGGGCTCCCTACGAGCAGTACTTC	CASSSASGQGAPYEQYF
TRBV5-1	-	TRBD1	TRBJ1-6	TGCGCCAGCAGCCCTTCAGGGGGGTATTCACCCCTCCACTTT	CASSPSGGYSPLHF
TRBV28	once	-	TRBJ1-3	TGTGCCAGCAGTCGGGGGAGACAGATTTCTGGAAACACCATATATTTT	CASSRGRQISGNTIYF
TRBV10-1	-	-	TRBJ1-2	TGCGCCAGCAGTGAGGAGGAAGGCCGAGGCTACACCTTC	CASSEEEGRGYTF
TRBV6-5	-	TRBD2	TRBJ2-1	TGTGCCAGCATCCAAGCCCTAGCGGGGTACAATGAGCAGTTCTTC	CASIQALAGYNEQFF
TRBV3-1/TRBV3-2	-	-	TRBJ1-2	TGTGCCAGCAGCCCCCTCCTGAGTTGGGTCGGTGGCTACACCTTC	CASSPLLSWVGGYTF
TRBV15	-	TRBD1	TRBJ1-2	TGTGCCACCAGCGGAGAGAAGACAGGGGCGAGATCCATCTTC	CATSGEKTGARSIF
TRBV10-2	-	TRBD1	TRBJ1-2	TGCGCCAGCAGTGTAGCGGACAGGAATGGCTACACCTTC	CASSVADRNGYTF
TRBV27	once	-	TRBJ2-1	TGTGCCAGCAGTTGGCCAGGAGCCTACAATGAGCAGTTCTTC	CASSWPGAYNEQFF
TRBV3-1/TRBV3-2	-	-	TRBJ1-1	TGTGCCAGCAGCCCTGACAGTCACACTGAAGCTTTCTTT	CASSPDSHTEAFF
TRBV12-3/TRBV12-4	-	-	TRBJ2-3	TGTGCCAGCAGCCCGCTACACACAGATACGCAGTATTTT	CASSPLHTDTQYF
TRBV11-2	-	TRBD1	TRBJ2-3	TGTGCCAGCAGGCGGACAGGGCGTACAGATACGCAGTATTTT	CASRRTGRTDTQYF
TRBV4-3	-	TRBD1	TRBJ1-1	TGCGCCAGCAGCCAAGATGCCCCCCCACAGGGGGGAATGAACACTGAAGCTTTCTTT	CASSQDAPPQGGMNTEAFF
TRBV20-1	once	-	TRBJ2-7	TGCAGTGCGCACAGCTCCTACGAGCAGTACTTC	CSAHSSYEQYF
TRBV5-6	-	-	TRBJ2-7	TGTGCCAGCAGCGGGGACATTTCCTACGAGCAGTACTTC	CASSGDISYEQYF
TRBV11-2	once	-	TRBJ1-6	TGTGCCAGCAGCCCTCGATCCTACAGCCAAAATTCACCCCTCCACTTT	CASSPRSYSQNSPLHF
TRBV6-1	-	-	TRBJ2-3	TGTGCCAGCAGTGCCAGTAGGGGACAACCCACAGATACGCAGTATTTT	CASSASRGQPTDTQYF
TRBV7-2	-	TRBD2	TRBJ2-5	TGTGCCAGCAGCTGGGACGGGGGGGCCTTAGAGACCCAGTACTTC	CASSWDGGALETQYF
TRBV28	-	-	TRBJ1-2	TGTGCCAGCAGTTTAGGGGCCGGCTACACCTTC	CASSLGAGYTF
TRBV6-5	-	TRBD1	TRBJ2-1	TGTGCCAGCAGTCCTAGACAGGGGTCCTACAATGAGCAGTTCTTC	CASSPRQGSYNEQFF
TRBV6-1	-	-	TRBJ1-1	TGTGCCAGCAGTGAACTTAGGGGGATTCCTGAAGCTTTCTTT	CASSELRGIPEAFF
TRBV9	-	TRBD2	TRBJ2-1	TGTGCCAGCAGCGCCGATCCAGGGCCCCGACTAGCGGGGGGGCGGGACGGTGAGCAGTTCTTC	CASSADPGPRLAGGRDGEQFF
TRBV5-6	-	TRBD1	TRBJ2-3	TGTGCCAGCAGCTTGGTTCAGGGGGCAGTAGATACGCAGTATTTT	CASSLVQGAVDTQYF
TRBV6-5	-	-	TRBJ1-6	TGTGCCAGCAGTTACGGGGACGGCGATTCACCCCTCCACTTT	CASSYGDGDSPLHF
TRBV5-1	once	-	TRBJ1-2	TGCGCCAGCAGTTCAGGACGGGGGGCCCACCCCAACTATGGCTACACCTTC	CASSSGRGAHPNYGYTF
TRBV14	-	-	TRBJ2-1	TGTGCCAGCAGCCGTCTCCCTAGCGTTGAGCAGTTCTTC	CASSRLPSVEQFF
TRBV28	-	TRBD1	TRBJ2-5	TGTGCCAGCACTCGGGACAGCTGGGAGACCCAGTACTTC	CASTRDSWETQYF